One sample yielded the 29 T cell receptor beta chains listed below, sequenced in a study of identical twins. TCRdb reanalysed the 5' RACE reads using MiXCR and keeps one entry per CDR3 protein. The sample holds 310,000 or so distinct CDR3 sequences, roughly 10% seen once. This sample also appeared in a second study, on yellow fever vaccine responses in identical twins.

Sequencing input: CD8+ T cells sorted from blood. These receptor sequences come from a woman aged 18-29 years in good health.

This clonotype was seen a handful of times. This rearrangement joins TRBV6-1 to TRBJ2-7, with 11 bases aligning to TRBD2. With 4 bases clipped from V and 1 base from J, the junction kept 6 bases outside the gene matches. There are 16 residues in the CDR3. Looked up from germline, CDR1 is MNHNS and CDR2 is SASEGT. The CDR3 protein is CASSGYGTSGSYEQYF. DNA for the CDR3: TGTGCCAGCAGTGGCTACGGGACTAGCGGATCCTACGAGCAGTACTTC.

This clonotype was observed at least ten times. The rearrangement uses TRBV19 and TRBJ2-7; 13 bases are a match to TRBD2. V was pared by 3 bases and J by 5 bases, with 7 bases of the junction left unmatched. The CDR3 is made up of 16 amino acids. Looked up from germline, CDR1 is LNHDA and CDR2 is SQIVND (reference sequence). Here the CDR3 DNA reads TGTGCCAGTAGTATGGACGGACTAGCGGGAGTAAACGAGCAGTACTTC. It translates to CASSMDGLAGVNEQYF.

This clonotype came up once. The V gene is TRBV30, the J gene TRBJ2-5; perhaps TRBD1 as D (7 bases). The CDR3 is 13 amino acids. CDR1 and CDR2 (germline): GTSNPN, SVGIG (reference sequence). Trimming removed 3 bases from V and 5 bases from J, with 13 bases in between. The CDR3 region is CAWRSRGAETQYF. For the CDR3, the DNA is TGTGCCTGGAGGTCCAGGGGGGCGGAGACCCAGTACTTC. The full variable domain, rest sourced from reference TRBV30 and TRBJ2-5, is SQTIHQWPATLVQPVGSPLSLECTVEGTSNPNLYWYRQAAGRGLQLLFYSVGIGQISSEVPQNLSASRPQDRQFILSSKKLLLSDSGFYLCAWRSRGAETQYFGPGTRLLVL.

This clonotype was detected only a few times. The V gene is TRBV7-9, the J gene TRBJ1-1; D might be TRBD1 (6 bases). CDR3 length: 17 residues. Germline V gene lookup returns CDR1 SEHNR and CDR2 FQNEAQ (reference sequence). V lost 4 bases to trimming and J lost 1 base, with 19 bases between them. The DNA for the CDR3 is TGTGCCAGCAGCTCGAACCCGGGGGCTCCTGAGAACACTGAAGCTTTCTTT. Protein sequence: CASSSNPGAPENTEAFF.

This chain joins TRBV11-2 and TRBJ2-2; D perhaps matches TRBD2 (6 bases). Germline V gene data show CDR1 as SGHAT and CDR2 as FQNNGV. The V gene lost 4 bases and the J gene lost 7 bases, with 16 bases spanning the gap. CDR3 size: 15 residues. CDR3 loop: CASSSNQRVDGELFF. DNA for the CDR3: TGTGCCAGCAGCTCCAATCAGCGGGTGGACGGGGAGCTGTTTTTT.

This clonotype showed up many times. V usage is TRBV12-3 or TRBV12-4 and J usage is TRBJ2-7, with TRBD2 as a possible D gene (5 bases). Trimming removed 8 bases at V and 0 bases at J, with 11 bases between. CDR3 length: 13 amino acids. The CDR3 spells CASAAAHSYEQYF. The DNA of the CDR3 is TGTGCCAGCGCAGCGGCTCACTCCTACGAGCAGTACTTC.

This clonotype was counted between two and nine times. This chain connects TRBV25-1 to TRBJ2-7, with TRBD2 matching 7 bases. Losses at the gene ends were 4 bases for V and 3 bases for J; bases not matched to a gene: 24. From germline, CDR1 is MGHDK and CDR2 SYGVNS. This CDR3 region has 20 residues. The DNA of the CDR3 is TGTGCCAGCAGTGGCCCTGGATTTCTTGGCGGGGGTACATTGCGCTACGAGCAGTACTTC. As protein: CASSGPGFLGGGTLRYEQYF.

V is TRBV6-1 and J is TRBJ2-1, with 9 bases identical to TRBD1. CDR3 length: 17 amino acids. Unmatched junction bases numbered 19, after V lost 4 bases and J lost 12 bases. Germline CDR1 reads MNHNS; CDR2 reads SASEGT. The CDR3 DNA follows: TGTGCCAGCAGTGCACGTTGGACAGGGGAAATAATGGGCGGGCAGTTCTTC. Protein product: CASSARWTGEIMGGQFF.

The table lists this clonotype with many counts. The J gene is TRBJ2-3, the V gene TRBV2; 9 nucleotides line up with TRBD2. Germline V gene lookup returns CDR1 SNHLY and CDR2 FYNNEI. The CDR3 covers 15 residues. V was pared by 9 bases and J by 0 bases, with 7 bases of the junction left unmatched. CDR3 coding DNA: TGTGCCAGTTTCCGACTAGCGGAAAGCACAGATACGCAGTATTTT. Protein: CASFRLAESTDTQYF.

This clonotype was counted between two and nine times. The rearrangement links TRBV4-3 to TRBJ1-4, with D unclear. The CDR3 sequence is 15 residues long. Germline CDR1 and CDR2: LGHNA and YSLEER. V was shortened by 0 bases and J by 7 bases, with 12 bases between the two germline ends. CDR3 DNA: TGCGCCAGCAGCCAAGATTGGTTAGAGGCTGAAAAACTGTTTTTT. This encodes CASSQDWLEAEKLFF.

This clonotype has a handful of counts. The J gene is TRBJ2-7, the V gene TRBV19; D is unclear. CDR1 is LNHDA, CDR2 SQIVND, per germline (reference sequence). CDR3 length: 11 amino acids. The DNA for the CDR3 is TGTGCTTCAGCAGAGATGAACGAGCAGTACTTC. This codes for CASAEMNEQYF.

A few counts support this clonotype. The genes are TRBV6-1 and TRBJ2-3, with 9 positions matching TRBD1. Germline trimming cut 7 bases from V and 4 bases from J; bases unmatched to any gene: 12. The CDR3 has 16 residues. CDR1 and CDR2 from the germline V gene are MNHNS and SASEGT. This CDR3 reads CASTLYGTGISDTQYF. CDR3 nucleotide sequence: TGTGCCAGCACATTATATGGGACAGGGATATCAGATACGCAGTATTTT.

The table lists this clonotype with many counts. The chain is built from TRBV10-3 and TRBJ2-7, with TRBD1 identical over 8 bases. V was clipped by 6 bases and J by 2 bases; unmatched bases: 6. CDR3 length: 14 amino acids. Germline-derived CDR1 and CDR2 are ENHRY and SYGVKD. CDR3 region: CAISEDRVPYEQYF. The CDR3 nucleotides read TGTGCCATCAGCGAGGACAGGGTTCCCTACGAGCAGTACTTC.

This clonotype was picked up many times. This sequence joins TRBV7-2 and TRBJ2-1, with 10 bases lining up with TRBD2. J was trimmed by 9 bases and V by 8 bases; bases with no gene match: 4. The CDR3 length is 12 residues. The germline gives CDR1 SGHTA, CDR2 FQGNSA. The CDR3 region has the DNA TGTGCCAGCTTAGCGGGAGGATTTGAGCAGTTCTTC. Translating it yields CASLAGGFEQFF.

At least ten counts were recorded for this clonotype. This chain joins TRBV7-8 and TRBJ2-7; perhaps TRBD1 as D (5 bases). Germline loops: CDR1 SGHVS, CDR2 FQNEAQ. Deletions cut 6 bases from V and 6 bases from J, with 15 bases between. This CDR3 has 13 residues. CDR3 amino acids: CASRRGSMPEQYF. CDR3 in DNA: TGTGCCAGCAGAAGGGGATCGATGCCCGAGCAGTACTTC.

In the case of this clonotype: Possible read error: a much larger clone is one base away. The chain links TRBV5-1 to TRBJ2-1; D unclear. V was shortened by 0 bases and J by 1 base, with 8 bases between the two germline ends. From germline, CDR1 is SGHRS and CDR2 YFSETQ. This CDR3 comprises 15 residues. The CDR3 sequence: CASSLGGMSYNEQFF. CDR3 sequence (DNA): TGCGCCAGCAGCTTGGGCGGCATGTCCTACAATGAGCAGTTCTTC.

This clonotype was detected ten times or more. The CDR3 bases are TGTGCCAGCCAGGGGGGCAGTGGGCCACCCTACGAGCAGTACTTC. This sequence encodes CASQGGSGPPYEQYF. The rearrangement joins TRBV27 to TRBJ2-7; TRBD1 might be the D (7 bases). With 8 bases removed from V and 2 bases from J, the gap between germline ends came to 19 bases. This CDR3 contains 15 residues. CDR1 and CDR2 from the germline V gene are MNHEY and SMNVEV (reference sequence).

This clonotype showed up many times. The chain couples TRBV28 to TRBJ2-7; D may be TRBD1 (6 bases). The CDR3 runs 14 residues. The V gene lost 4 bases and the J gene lost 3 bases, with 13 bases spanning the gap. Per germline, CDR1 MDHEN and CDR2 SYDVKM. The CDR3 DNA is TGTGCCAGCAGTTCGACGGGACACCACTACGAGCAGTACTTC. Amino acid sequence: CASSSTGHHYEQYF.

The chain recombines TRBV2 with TRBJ2-6; possibly TRBD1 for D (6 bases). There are 15 residues in the CDR3. V lost 5 bases to trimming and J lost 1 base, with 9 bases between them. Germline V gene data show CDR1 as SNHLY and CDR2 as FYNNEI. This CDR3 reads CASSTGTSGANVLTF. The CDR3 DNA reads as TGTGCCAGCAGTACTGGGACATCTGGGGCCAACGTCCTGACTTTC.

Many counts were recorded for this clonotype. This chain uses TRBV7-2 with TRBJ2-7, with 7 bases matching TRBD2. The CDR3 extends over 13 amino acids. Germline-derived CDR1 and CDR2 are SGHTA and FQGNSA. V lost 4 bases, J lost 2 bases, and 2 bases stayed unmatched. The CDR3 DNA follows: TGTGCCAGCAGCTGGGACTATACCTACGAGCAGTACTTC. Its translation is CASSWDYTYEQYF.

In its sample, this clonotype was seen many times. V usage is TRBV27 and J usage is TRBJ2-2; 11 bases align to TRBD2. V trimming: 2 bases; J trimming: 6 bases; junction bases outside the gene matches: 11. Germline V gene sequence: CDR1 MNHEY, CDR2 SMNVEV (reference sequence). The CDR3 extends over 18 amino acids. The CDR3 bases are TGTGCCAGCAGTTTAATTGGGGGGCTAGCGGGGGGTTCCGGGGAGCTGTTTTTT. Amino acids: CASSLIGGLAGGSGELFF.

This clonotype was picked up a small number of times. The chain couples TRBV24-1 to TRBJ1-3; TRBD1 matches at 7 bases. After removal of 8 bases from V and 1 base from J, the junction contained 7 bases not matched to a gene. CDR1 is KGHDR and CDR2 is SFDVKD in the germline V gene. The CDR3 is 15 amino acids. The CDR3 coding sequence is TGTGCCACCAAGAGGGGGCGCGGATCTGGAAACACCATATATTTT. This sequence encodes CATKRGRGSGNTIYF.

This clonotype was recorded a few times. The V and J genes are TRBV7-2 and TRBJ2-7, with D uncertain. The CDR3 extends over 15 amino acids. Trimming took off 1 base at V and 0 bases at J, with 10 bases between the two ends. The germline CDR1 and CDR2 sequences are SGHTA and FQGNSA. CDR3 sequence: CASSLEPSLSYEQYF. The CDR3 DNA reads TGTGCCAGCAGCTTAGAGCCCAGTCTCTCCTACGAGCAGTACTTC. The full variable domain, completed using reference TRBV7-2 and TRBJ2-7, is GAGVSQSPSNKVTEKGKDVELRCDPISGHTALYWYRQSLGQGLEFLIYFQGNSAPDKSGLPSDRFSAERTGGSVSTLTIQRTQQEDSAVYLCASSLEPSLSYEQYFGPGTRLTVT.

A few counts support this clonotype. V usage is TRBV13 and J usage is TRBJ2-2, with 9 bases that match TRBD2. CDR3 length: 17 amino acids. CDR1 PRHDT and CDR2 FYEKMQ come from the germline V gene (reference sequence). The junction had 7 bases not matched to a gene; V was cut back by 5 bases and J by 0 bases. This CDR3 is CASSDSSSGTNTGELFF. The CDR3 DNA sequence: TGTGCCAGCAGCGACTCCTCTAGCGGGACGAACACCGGGGAGCTGTTTTTT.

This clonotype was counted many times. The chain links TRBV7-9 to TRBJ2-7, with 9 positions matching TRBD1. The CDR3 extends over 16 amino acids. Looked up from germline, CDR1 is SEHNR and CDR2 is FQNEAQ (reference sequence). Unmatched junction bases numbered 8, after V lost 4 bases and J lost 1 base. CDR3 nucleotide sequence: TGTGCCAGCAGCTACAAGACAGGGGGGTCGTCCTACGAGCAGTACTTC. Its protein product is CASSYKTGGSSYEQYF.

This chain joins TRBV13 and TRBJ2-6; D could derive from TRBD1 or TRBD2 (5 bases each). V lost 5 bases and J 0 bases, leaving 14 bases between the germline ends. Germline values: CDR1 PRHDT, CDR2 FYEKMQ (reference sequence). CDR3 length equals 17 residues. CDR3 loop: CASSAGTADSGANVLTF. The CDR3 bases are TGTGCCAGCAGCGCCGGGACCGCCGACTCTGGGGCCAACGTCCTGACTTTC.

V gene TRBV12-3 or TRBV12-4 combines with J gene TRBJ1-2; TRBD1 aligns across 9 bases. V trimming: 0 bases; J trimming: 4 bases; junction bases outside the gene matches: 3. The CDR3 covers 15 residues. The CDR3, as DNA: TGTGCCAGCAGTTTAGCCCCGACAGGGGGCTATGGCTACACCTTC. It codes for CASSLAPTGGYGYTF.

This clonotype was detected only a few times. The rearrangement links TRBV6-5 to TRBJ2-7; possibly TRBD1 for D (6 bases). The germline V gene encodes CDR1 MNHEY and CDR2 SVGAGI. The ends were cut back, 2 bases at V and 5 bases at J, with 10 bases in the middle. The CDR3 extends over 13 amino acids. This CDR3 is CASSYAGVDEQYF. CDR3 nucleotide sequence: TGTGCCAGCAGTTACGCAGGGGTAGACGAGCAGTACTTC.

There are many counts of this clonotype. CDR3 DNA: TGTGCCAGCATCTGGACAGGGGAAGAAAACACCATATATTTT. Amino acid sequence: CASIWTGEENTIYF. The chain links TRBV12-3 or TRBV12-4 to TRBJ1-3, with 9 bases lining up with TRBD1. CDR3 length: 14 residues. V was clipped by 7 bases and J by 6 bases; unmatched bases: 7.